This TCR beta chain was found in a study of blood T cell repertoires in COVID-19. About the research overall: Acute-phase and convalescent COVID-19 samples originated in the United States, Italy and Spain.

The data were produced by immunoSEQ multiplex PCR, yet TCRdb's version contains in-frame clones alone and is incomplete. This table holds more than 85,000 clones, about 89% found once. Looked up from germline, CDR1 is LGHDT and CDR2 is YNNKEL (reference sequence). Trimming took off 2 bases at V and 2 bases at J, with 12 bases between the two ends. The CDR3 has 15 amino acids. Specimen: peripheral blood. The sequence derives from a woman aged 70 to 79 with acute or convalescent COVID-19. The genes are TRBV3-1 (or the pseudogene TRBV3-2) and TRBJ2-5; maybe TRBD2 (5 bases). DNA for the CDR3: TGTGCCAGCAGCCAAAACCCGGGGAGACAAGAGACCCAGTACTTC. Its translation: CASSQNPGRQETQYF.